This T cell receptor (beta chain) is from a study of shared clonotypes between healthy human individuals. For the study at large: CD4 naive and CD4 memory each took three plates per donor, while CD8 naive took two and CD8 memory one.

Comment on this clone: Its specificity is unknown. The sample contains more than one DNA sequence encoding this CDR3.

Study-level findings and limits: Donor scarcity curtailed the genetic and exposure-history diversity represented herein. Non-shared clonotypes were found to have lower generation probabilities than the clonotypes that were shared by all four of the sorted-subset donors.

In the source study's methods: Because ImmunoSEQ provided only junction sequences with no quality scores, the filtering differed. Using immunoSEQ multiplex PCR, the repertoire was profiled, and TCRdb retains in-frame clones only, with some absent. The D gene and trimming were derived from the DNA, and the V and J assignments and clone size from that table. The sample records about 1 million clones, around 74% being singletons. The CDR3 consists of 12 residues. With 3 bases removed from V and 4 bases from J, the gap between germline ends came to 8 bases. CDR1 and CDR2 (germline): GTSNPN, SVGIG (reference sequence).

This clonotype was sampled from a man younger than 30 in good health. Input material: memory CD4+ T cells sorted from blood. Stated subset: CD45RA-negative fraction. The chain has TRBV30 and TRBJ2-3; D remains unclear. The CDR3 sequence is CAWSPTADTQYF. In DNA, the CDR3 is TGTGCCTGGAGCCCGACCGCAGATACGCAGTATTTT.